This T cell receptor beta chain was documented in a study of blood T cell repertoires in COVID-19. Study context: Whether acute or convalescent, the COVID-19 samples came from the United States, Italy and Spain. T cells, B-cell-depleted T cells, or PBMCs provided the cDNA or gDNA that served as material.

The sample holds one count of this clone. V shed 6 bases and J 8 bases; nucleotides not matched to a gene: 7. The CDR3 has 13 residues. Germline V CDR1 and CDR2: MNHEY, SVGAGI. As handled by the study authors: Researchers report that nucleated cell counts were estimated from reference gene primer amplification. Some clones are missing from TCRdb's copy, which holds only in-frame ones; the method was immunoSEQ multiplex PCR. The V and J calls and the clone size are those of that table, but D and trimming were determined from the DNA. This table has about 250,000 clones, around nine tenths appearing once.

Sequenced input: PBMCs or T cells enriched from blood (not recorded which). The rearrangement joins TRBV6-5 to TRBJ1-5; 7 bases align to TRBD1. This sequence originates from a woman in her twenties or thirties with acute COVID-19. The CDR3 sequence: CASRSQTGKPQHF. CDR3 DNA: TGTGCCAGCAGGTCCCAGACAGGGAAGCCCCAGCATTTT.